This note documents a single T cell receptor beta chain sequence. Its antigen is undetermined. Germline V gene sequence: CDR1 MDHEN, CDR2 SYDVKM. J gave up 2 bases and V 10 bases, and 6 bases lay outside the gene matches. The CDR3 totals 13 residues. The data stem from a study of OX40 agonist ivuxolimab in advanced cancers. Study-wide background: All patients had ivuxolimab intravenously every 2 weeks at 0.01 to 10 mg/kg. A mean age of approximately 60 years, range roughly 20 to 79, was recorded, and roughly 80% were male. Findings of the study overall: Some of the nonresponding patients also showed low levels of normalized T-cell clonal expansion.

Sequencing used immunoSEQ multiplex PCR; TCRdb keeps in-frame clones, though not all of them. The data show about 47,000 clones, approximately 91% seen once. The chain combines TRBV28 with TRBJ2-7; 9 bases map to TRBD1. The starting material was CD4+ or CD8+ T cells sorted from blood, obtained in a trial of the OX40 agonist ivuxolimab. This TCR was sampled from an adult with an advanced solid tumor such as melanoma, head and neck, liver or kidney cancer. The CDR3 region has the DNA TGTGCCACACGAAGACAGGGGGCCTACGAGCAGTACTTC. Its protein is CATRRQGAYEQYF.